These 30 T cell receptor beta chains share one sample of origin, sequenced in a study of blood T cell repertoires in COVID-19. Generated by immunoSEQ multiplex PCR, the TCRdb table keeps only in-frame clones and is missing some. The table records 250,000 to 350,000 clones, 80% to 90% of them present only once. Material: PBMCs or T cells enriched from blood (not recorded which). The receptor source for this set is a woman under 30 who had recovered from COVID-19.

The DNA for the CDR3 is TGTGCCTGGGGGACAGGAGTGGGGACTGAAGCTTTCTTT. Protein: CAWGTGVGTEAFF. This rearrangement joins TRBV30 to TRBJ1-1; 8 bases line up with TRBD1. This CDR3 region has 13 residues. J was trimmed by 5 bases and V by 5 bases; bases with no gene match: 7. Per germline, CDR1 GTSNPN and CDR2 SVGIG (reference sequence).

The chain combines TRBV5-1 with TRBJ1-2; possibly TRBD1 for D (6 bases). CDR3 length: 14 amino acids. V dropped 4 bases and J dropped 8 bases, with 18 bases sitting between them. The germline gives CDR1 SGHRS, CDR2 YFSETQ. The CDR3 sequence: CASSPGGPGEGYTF. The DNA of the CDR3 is TGCGCCAGCAGCCCCGGCGGGCCAGGGGAAGGCTACACCTTC.

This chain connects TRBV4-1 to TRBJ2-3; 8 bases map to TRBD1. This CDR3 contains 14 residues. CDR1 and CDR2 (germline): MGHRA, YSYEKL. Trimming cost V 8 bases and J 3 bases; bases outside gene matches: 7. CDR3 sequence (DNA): TGCGCCAGCTCCGACAGGGGCGGGACAGATACGCAGTATTTT. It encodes CASSDRGGTDTQYF.

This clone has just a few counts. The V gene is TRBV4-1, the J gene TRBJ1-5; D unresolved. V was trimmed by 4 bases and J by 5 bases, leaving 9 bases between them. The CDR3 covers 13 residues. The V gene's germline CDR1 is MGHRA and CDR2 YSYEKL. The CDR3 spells CASSLRHDQPQHF. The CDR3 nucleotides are TGCGCCAGCAGCCTGCGGCATGATCAGCCCCAGCATTTT.

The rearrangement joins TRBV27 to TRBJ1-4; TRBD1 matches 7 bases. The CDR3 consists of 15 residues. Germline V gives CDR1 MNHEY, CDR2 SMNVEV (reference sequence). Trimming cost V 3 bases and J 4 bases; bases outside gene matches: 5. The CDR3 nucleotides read TGTGCCAGCAGTTTGGAGGGGGCAAGTAATGAAAAACTGTTTTTT. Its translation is CASSLEGASNEKLFF. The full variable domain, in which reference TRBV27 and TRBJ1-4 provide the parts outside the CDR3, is EAQVTQNPRYLITVTGKKLTVTCSQNMNHEYMSWYRQDPGLGLRQIYYSMNVEVTDKGDVPEGYKVSRKEKRNFPLILESPSPNQTSLYFCASSLEGASNEKLFFGSGTQLSVL.

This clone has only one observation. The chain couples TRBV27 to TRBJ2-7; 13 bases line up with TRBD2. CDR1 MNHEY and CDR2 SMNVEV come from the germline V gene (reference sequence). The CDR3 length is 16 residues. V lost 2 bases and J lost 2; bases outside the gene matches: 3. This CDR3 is CASSLRGLAGTYEQYF. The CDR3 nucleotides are TGTGCCAGCAGTTTAAGGGGACTAGCGGGGACCTACGAGCAGTACTTC.

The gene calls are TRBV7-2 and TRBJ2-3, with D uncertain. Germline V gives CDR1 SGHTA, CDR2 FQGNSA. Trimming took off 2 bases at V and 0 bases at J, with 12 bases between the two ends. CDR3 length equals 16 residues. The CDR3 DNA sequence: TGTGCCAGCAGCTTAAAGATACTCCCGAGCACAGATACGCAGTATTTT. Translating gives CASSLKILPSTDTQYF. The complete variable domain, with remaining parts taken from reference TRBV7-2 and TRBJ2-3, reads GAGVSQSPSNKVTEKGKDVELRCDPISGHTALYWYRQSLGQGLEFLIYFQGNSAPDKSGLPSDRFSAERTGGSVSTLTIQRTQQEDSAVYLCASSLKILPSTDTQYFGPGTRLTVL.

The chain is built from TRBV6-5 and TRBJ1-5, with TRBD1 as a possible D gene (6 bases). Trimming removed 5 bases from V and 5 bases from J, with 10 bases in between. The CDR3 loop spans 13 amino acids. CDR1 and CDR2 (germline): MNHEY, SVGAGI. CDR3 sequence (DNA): TGTGCCAGCAGTCGAGGACAGTATCAGCCCCAGCATTTT. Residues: CASSRGQYQPQHF.

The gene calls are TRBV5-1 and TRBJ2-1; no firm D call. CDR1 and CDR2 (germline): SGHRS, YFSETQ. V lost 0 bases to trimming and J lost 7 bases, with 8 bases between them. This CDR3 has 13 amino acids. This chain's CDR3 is CASSLGAGNEQFF. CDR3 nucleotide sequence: TGCGCCAGCAGCTTGGGTGCCGGTAATGAGCAGTTCTTC. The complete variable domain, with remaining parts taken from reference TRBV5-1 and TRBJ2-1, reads KAGVTQTPRYLIKTRGQQVTLSCSPISGHRSVSWYQQTPGQGLQFLFEYFSETQRNKGNFPGRFSGRQFSNSRSEMNVSTLELGDSALYLCASSLGAGNEQFFGPGTRLTVL.

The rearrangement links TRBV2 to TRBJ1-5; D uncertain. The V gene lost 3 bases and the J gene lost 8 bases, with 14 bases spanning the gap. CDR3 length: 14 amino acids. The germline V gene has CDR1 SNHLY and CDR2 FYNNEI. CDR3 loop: CASSDRTDGEPQHF. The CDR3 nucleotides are TGTGCCAGCAGTGACAGGACTGACGGGGAGCCCCAGCATTTT.

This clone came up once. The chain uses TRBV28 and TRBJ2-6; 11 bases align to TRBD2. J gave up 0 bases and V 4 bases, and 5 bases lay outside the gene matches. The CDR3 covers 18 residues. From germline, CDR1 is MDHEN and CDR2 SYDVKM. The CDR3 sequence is CASSSLAGGLSGANVLTF. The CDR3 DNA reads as TGTGCCAGCAGTTCTCTAGCGGGGGGTCTCTCTGGGGCCAACGTCCTGACTTTC.

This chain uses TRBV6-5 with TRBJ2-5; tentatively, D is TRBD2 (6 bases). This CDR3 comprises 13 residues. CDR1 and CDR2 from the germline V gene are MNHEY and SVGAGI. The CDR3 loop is CVSASDSRETQYF. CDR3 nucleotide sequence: TGTGTTAGCGCTAGCGATTCAAGAGAGACCCAGTACTTC.

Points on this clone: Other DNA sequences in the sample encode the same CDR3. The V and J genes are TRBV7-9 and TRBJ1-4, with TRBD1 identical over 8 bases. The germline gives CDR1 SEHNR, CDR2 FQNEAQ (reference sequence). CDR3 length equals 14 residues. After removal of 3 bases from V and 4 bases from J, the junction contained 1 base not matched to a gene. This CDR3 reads CASSLGQVNEKLFF. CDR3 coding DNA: TGTGCCAGCAGCTTGGGACAGGTTAATGAAAAACTGTTTTTT.

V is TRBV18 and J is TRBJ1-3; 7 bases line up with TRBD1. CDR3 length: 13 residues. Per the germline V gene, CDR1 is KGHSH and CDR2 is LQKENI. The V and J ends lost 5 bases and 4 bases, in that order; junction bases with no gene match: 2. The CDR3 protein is CASSSDRGNTIYF. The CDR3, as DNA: TGTGCCAGCTCATCGGACAGGGGAAACACCATATATTTT.

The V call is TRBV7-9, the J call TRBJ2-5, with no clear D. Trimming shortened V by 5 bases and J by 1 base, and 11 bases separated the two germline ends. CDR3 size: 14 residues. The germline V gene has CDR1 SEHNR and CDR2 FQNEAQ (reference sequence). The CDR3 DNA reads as TGTGCCAGCAGCACATACGGGTCCCAAGAGACCCAGTACTTC. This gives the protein CASSTYGSQETQYF.

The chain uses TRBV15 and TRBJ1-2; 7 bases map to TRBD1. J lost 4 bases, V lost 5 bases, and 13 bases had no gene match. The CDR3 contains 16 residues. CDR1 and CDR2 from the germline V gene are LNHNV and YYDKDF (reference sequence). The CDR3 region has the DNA TGTGCCACCAGCCCGACTCAGGGGGGTATGGCCTATGGCTACACCTTC. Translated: CATSPTQGGMAYGYTF.

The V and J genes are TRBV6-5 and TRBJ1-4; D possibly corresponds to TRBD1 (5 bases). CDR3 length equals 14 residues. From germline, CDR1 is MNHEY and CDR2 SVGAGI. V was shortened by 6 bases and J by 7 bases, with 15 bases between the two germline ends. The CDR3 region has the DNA TGTGCCAGCAGCCCAGGGACTTCGGGTGAAAAACTGTTTTTT. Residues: CASSPGTSGEKLFF.

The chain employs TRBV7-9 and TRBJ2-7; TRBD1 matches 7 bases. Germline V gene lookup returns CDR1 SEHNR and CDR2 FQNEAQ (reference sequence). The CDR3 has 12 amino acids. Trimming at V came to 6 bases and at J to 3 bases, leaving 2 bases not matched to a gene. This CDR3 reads CASRDRVYEQYF. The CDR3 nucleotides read TGTGCCAGCAGAGACAGGGTCTACGAGCAGTACTTC.

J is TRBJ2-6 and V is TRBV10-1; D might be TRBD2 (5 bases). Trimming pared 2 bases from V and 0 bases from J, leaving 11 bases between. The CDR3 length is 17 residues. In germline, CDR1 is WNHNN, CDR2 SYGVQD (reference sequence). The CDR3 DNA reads TGCGCCAGCAGTGAGACGACCGGGGTCTCTGGGGCCAACGTCCTGACTTTC. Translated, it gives CASSETTGVSGANVLTF.

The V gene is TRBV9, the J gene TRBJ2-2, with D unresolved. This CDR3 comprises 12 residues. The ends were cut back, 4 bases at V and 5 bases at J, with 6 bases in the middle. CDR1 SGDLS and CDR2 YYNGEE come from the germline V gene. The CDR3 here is CASSFRTGELFF. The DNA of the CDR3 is TGTGCCAGCAGCTTCAGGACCGGGGAGCTGTTTTTT.

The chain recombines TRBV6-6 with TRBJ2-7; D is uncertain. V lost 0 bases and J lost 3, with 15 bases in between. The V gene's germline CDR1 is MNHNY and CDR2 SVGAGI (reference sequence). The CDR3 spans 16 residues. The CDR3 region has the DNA TGTGCCAGCAGTTACTCAGGCGGTGACGACGGCTACGAGCAGTACTTC. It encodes CASSYSGGDDGYEQYF.

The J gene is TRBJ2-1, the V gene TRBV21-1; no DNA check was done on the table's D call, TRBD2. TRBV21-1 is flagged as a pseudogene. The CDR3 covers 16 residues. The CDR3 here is CASSLGGGPLYNEQFF. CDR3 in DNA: TGTGCCAGCAGCCTGGGGGGGGGACCACTCTACAATGAGCAGTTCTTC.

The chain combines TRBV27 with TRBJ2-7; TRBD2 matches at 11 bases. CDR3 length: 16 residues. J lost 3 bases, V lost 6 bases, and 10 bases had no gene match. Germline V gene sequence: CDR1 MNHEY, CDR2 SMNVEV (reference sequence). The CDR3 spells CASSLLAGGKSYEQYF. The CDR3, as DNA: TGTGCCAGCAGCCTCTTAGCGGGGGGGAAAAGCTACGAGCAGTACTTC.

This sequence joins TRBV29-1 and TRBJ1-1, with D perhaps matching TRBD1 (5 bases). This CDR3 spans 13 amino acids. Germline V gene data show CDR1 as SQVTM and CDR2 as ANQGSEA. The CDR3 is CTISVGGDTEAFF. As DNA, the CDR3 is TGCACCATTAGCGTAGGAGGGGACACTGAAGCTTTCTTT.

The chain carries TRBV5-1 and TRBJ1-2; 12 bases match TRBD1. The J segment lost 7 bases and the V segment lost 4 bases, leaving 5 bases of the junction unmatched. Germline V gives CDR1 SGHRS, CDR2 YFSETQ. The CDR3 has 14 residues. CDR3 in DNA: TGCGCCAGCAGCAGGGGACAGGGGGCGTTTGGCTACACCTTC. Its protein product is CASSRGQGAFGYTF.

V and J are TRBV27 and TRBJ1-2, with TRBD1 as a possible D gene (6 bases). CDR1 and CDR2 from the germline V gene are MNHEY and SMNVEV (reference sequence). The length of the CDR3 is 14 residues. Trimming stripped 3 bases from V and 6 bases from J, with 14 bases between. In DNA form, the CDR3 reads TGTGCCAGCAGTTTGAACAGGGCTTCTCATGGCTACACCTTC. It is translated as CASSLNRASHGYTF.

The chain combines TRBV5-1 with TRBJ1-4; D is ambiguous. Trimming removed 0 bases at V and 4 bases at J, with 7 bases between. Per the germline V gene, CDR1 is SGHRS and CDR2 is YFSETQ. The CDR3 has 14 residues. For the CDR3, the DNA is TGCGCCAGCAGCTTGGAATCGGGTAATGAAAAACTGTTTTTT. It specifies CASSLESGNEKLFF.

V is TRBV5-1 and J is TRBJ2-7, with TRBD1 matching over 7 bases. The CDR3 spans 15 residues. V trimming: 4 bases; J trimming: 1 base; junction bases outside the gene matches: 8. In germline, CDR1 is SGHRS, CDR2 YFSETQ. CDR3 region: CASSPQGSPSYEQYF. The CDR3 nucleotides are TGCGCCAGCAGCCCACAGGGGTCACCGTCCTACGAGCAGTACTTC.

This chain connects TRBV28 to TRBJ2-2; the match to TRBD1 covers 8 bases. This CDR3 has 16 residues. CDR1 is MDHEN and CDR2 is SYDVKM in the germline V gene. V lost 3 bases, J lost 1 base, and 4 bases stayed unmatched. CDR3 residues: CASSFRGRLNTGELFF. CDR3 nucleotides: TGTGCCAGCAGTTTCAGGGGGCGTCTGAACACCGGGGAGCTGTTTTTT.

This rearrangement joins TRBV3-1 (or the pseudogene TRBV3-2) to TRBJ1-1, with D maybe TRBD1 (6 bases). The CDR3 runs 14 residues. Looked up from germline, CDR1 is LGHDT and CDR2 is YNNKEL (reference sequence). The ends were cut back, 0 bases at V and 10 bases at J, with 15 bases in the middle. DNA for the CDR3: TGTGCCAGCAGCCAAGATACAGGGTTTATGGCAGCTTTCTTT. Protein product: CASSQDTGFMAAFF.